These T cell receptor beta chains were read from a single sample in a study of T-cell memory formation after mild COVID-19. TCRdb reprocessed the 5' RACE reads via MiXCR and lists one record per CDR3 protein. Of hundreds of thousands of distinct CDR3 sequences listed, 15% to 20% were seen once; the top ten hold roughly 21%. Specimen: PBMCs or a T cell subset sorted from them (not recorded which). The source is a man aged 18 to 30 who had mild COVID-19 (a few samples of this study predate the infection). Cell type and time point are not known. CDR3s include the opening cysteine and the closing phenylalanine or tryptophan. The D gene is left open where the match is weak. Clone sizes are given selectively: once, few, many, or a class where the clone is expanded.

j_gene	d_gene	len	v_gene	abundance	CDR3aa	CDR3nt
TRBJ1-1	TRBD1	16	TRBV4-2	NA	CASSLRGTGRDTEAFF	TGTGCCAGCAGCCTGCGAGGGACAGGCCGAGACACTGAAGCTTTCTTT
TRBJ1-2	NA	15	TRBV7-2	few	CASSLVESLLYGYTF	TGTGCCAGCAGCTTAGTCGAATCACTCCTATACGGCTACACCTTC
TRBJ1-1	NA	14	TRBV6-5	few	CASSWPGADTEAFF	TGTGCCAGCAGTTGGCCGGGGGCCGACACTGAAGCTTTCTTT
TRBJ2-4	NA	11	TRBV5-6	NA	CASSLRDIQYF	TGTGCCAGCAGCTTGAGGGACATTCAGTACTTC
TRBJ2-1	TRBD1	13	TRBV7-2	many	CASSLGQENEQFF	TGTGCCAGCAGCCTGGGACAGGAGAATGAGCAGTTCTTC
TRBJ2-2	TRBD1	16	TRBV25-1	NA	CASRSQQGADGGELFF	TGTGCCAGCCGATCCCAACAGGGGGCGGACGGCGGGGAGCTGTTTTTT
TRBJ2-3	NA	16	TRBV11-2	NA	CASKYPPGASTDTQYF	TGTGCCAGCAAATATCCCCCGGGGGCTAGCACAGATACGCAGTATTTT
TRBJ1-1	NA	13	TRBV7-9	few	CASSWGVKPEAFF	TGTGCCAGCAGCTGGGGGGTGAAGCCTGAAGCTTTCTTT
TRBJ2-1	NA	13	TRBV20-1	few	CSARPYVSNEQFF	TGCAGTGCCCGTCCTTACGTCTCCAATGAGCAGTTCTTC
TRBJ2-5	NA	15	TRBV7-9	few	CASSFFQRGQETQYF	TGTGCCAGCAGCTTCTTCCAAAGGGGGCAAGAGACCCAGTACTTC
TRBJ1-3	NA	16	TRBV28	few	CASSPGGSSSGNTIYF	TGTGCCAGCAGCCCAGGAGGCTCGAGCTCTGGAAACACCATATATTTT
TRBJ1-2	NA	12	TRBV7-2	NA	CASSFRNYGYTF	TGTGCCAGCAGCTTTCGAAACTATGGCTACACCTTC
TRBJ2-7	NA	15	TRBV5-1	many	CASSLAATNAYEQYF	TGCGCCAGCAGCTTGGCCGCGACGAATGCCTACGAGCAGTACTTC
TRBJ2-3	TRBD2	17	TRBV7-8	NA	CASSSGLAGGGTDTQYF	TGTGCCAGCAGCTCGGGACTAGCGGGGGGGGGCACAGATACGCAGTATTTT
TRBJ2-3	NA	13	TRBV5-1	NA	CASTSRSTDTQYF	TGCGCCAGCACTAGTCGGAGCACAGATACGCAGTATTTT
TRBJ2-5	NA	12	TRBV20-1	NA	CSARPHKETQYF	TGCAGTGCTAGACCCCACAAAGAGACCCAGTACTTC
TRBJ2-1	NA	14	TRBV5-1	NA	CASSWDISYNEQFF	TGCGCCAGCAGCTGGGACATCTCCTACAATGAGCAGTTCTTC
TRBJ2-2	TRBD1	17	TRBV7-9	few	CASSLRVGTGTTGELFF	TGTGCCAGCAGCCTAAGGGTCGGGACAGGTACCACCGGGGAGCTGTTTTTT
TRBJ1-3	NA	16	TRBV12-3/TRBV12-4	few	CASSLRGARVGNTIYF	TGTGCCAGCAGTTTAAGGGGGGCACGGGTTGGAAACACCATATATTTT
TRBJ2-7	NA	13	TRBV29-1	few	CSVGRGWAYEQYF	TGCAGCGTCGGAAGAGGGTGGGCCTACGAGCAGTACTTC
TRBJ1-5	TRBD1	16	TRBV28	NA	CASRLDRGRADQPQHF	TGTGCCAGCAGGCTCGACAGGGGGCGGGCGGATCAGCCCCAGCATTTT
TRBJ2-1	NA	15	TRBV5-1	NA	CASSFSVGRDNEQFF	TGCGCCAGCAGCTTTAGCGTAGGGCGAGACAATGAGCAGTTCTTC
TRBJ1-2	NA	14	TRBV5-1	few	CASSSRGEDYGYTF	TGCGCCAGCAGCTCGAGGGGGGAGGACTATGGCTACACCTTC
TRBJ1-2	NA	14	TRBV10-3	many	CAISPSGENYGYTF	TGTGCCATCAGTCCCTCAGGGGAAAACTATGGCTACACCTTC